Below, 31 T cell receptor beta chains from the same sample are listed, as sequenced in a study of monozygotic twins with inflammatory bowel disease. TCRdb reanalyzed the 5' RACE reads, giving one entry per CDR3 protein sequence and no DNA. This sample's table has 200,000 to 250,000 distinct CDR3 sequences. Sequencing was carried out using blood. These receptors were obtained from a human donor with ulcerative colitis or Crohn's disease, or a healthy co-twin of an affected twin (not recorded which).

This chain joins TRBV12-3 or TRBV12-4 and TRBJ2-1; as DNA is missing, the TRBD2 call by TCRdb cannot be tested. This CDR3 region has 16 residues. CDR3 protein: CASSPTAGGVVNEQFF.

This chain joins TRBV12-3 or TRBV12-4 and TRBJ2-1; absent DNA, TCRdb's TRBD1 call cannot be checked. This CDR3 region has 15 residues. CDR3 loop: CASEPGQGSYNEQFF.

V usage is TRBV15 and J usage is TRBJ2-3. The CDR3 runs to 16 residues. In germline, CDR1 is LNHNV, CDR2 YYDKDF (reference sequence). CDR3 region: CATSRDQDPSTDTQYF.

The genes are TRBV20-1 and TRBJ2-3. CDR1 DFQATT and CDR2 SNEGSKA come from the germline V gene (reference sequence). The CDR3 loop spans 14 amino acids. CDR3 amino acids: CSAPWTISTDTQYF.

The gene calls are TRBV18 and TRBJ2-2; as DNA is missing, the TRBD1 call by TCRdb cannot be tested. The CDR3 runs to 16 residues. Germline V gene sequence: CDR1 KGHSH, CDR2 LQKENI. CDR3 residues: CASSPLLGQNTGELFF. The full variable domain, with the rest looked up from reference TRBV18 and TRBJ2-2, is NAGVMQNPRHLVRRRGQEARLRCSPMKGHSHVYWYRQLPEEGLKFMVYLQKENIIDESGMPKERFSAEFPKEGPSILRIQQVVRGDSAAYFCASSPLLGQNTGELFFGEGSRLTVL.

The rearrangement joins TRBV11-1 to TRBJ2-5; TCRdb proposes TRBD2, but this gene call is untestable without DNA. Germline assignment: CDR1 SGHAT and CDR2 FQDESV (reference sequence). The CDR3 contains 14 residues. CDR3 loop: CASSSGGLGETQYF.

The chain joins TRBV12-3 or TRBV12-4 to TRBJ2-7. There are 12 residues in the CDR3. The CDR3 here is CASSLGRHEQYF.

The V call is TRBV7-2, the J call TRBJ1-5. The length of the CDR3 is 14 residues. In germline, CDR1 is SGHTA, CDR2 FQGNSA. CDR3 sequence: CASSLGVTNQPQHF.

The gene calls are TRBV6-2 or TRBV6-3 and TRBJ2-1; without DNA, the TCRdb call of TRBD1 cannot be checked. CDR1 is MNHEY and CDR2 is SVGEGT in the germline V gene. The length of the CDR3 is 11 residues. CDR3 sequence reads: CASSDGGILFF.

V is TRBV7-3 and J is TRBJ2-1; the TCRdb call, TRBD2, lacks DNA for checking. In germline, CDR1 is SGHTA, CDR2 FQGTGA. The CDR3 has 15 amino acids. The CDR3 reads CASSLNSGRANEQFF.

This sequence joins TRBV9 and TRBJ1-2. In germline, CDR1 is SGDLS, CDR2 YYNGEE. This CDR3 is built from 15 residues. The CDR3 sequence is CASSPPGVRGYGYTF.

This chain connects TRBV6-6 to TRBJ2-7; TCRdb outputs TRBD1, but without DNA this stays unchecked. There are 14 residues in the CDR3. The germline CDR1 and CDR2 sequences are MNHNY and SVGAGI (reference sequence). This CDR3 is CASKGQGDTYEQYF.

The J gene is TRBJ2-5, the V gene TRBV7-2; TCRdb proposes TRBD1, but this gene call is untestable without DNA. Germline V CDR1 and CDR2: SGHTA, FQGNSA. The CDR3 is 14 residues long. The CDR3 spells CASSLNRGGETQYF.

The chain links TRBV5-1 to TRBJ2-7; TCRdb lists TRBD2, though no DNA is available to test this call. The V gene's germline CDR1 is SGHRS and CDR2 YFSETQ. The CDR3 totals 15 residues. The CDR3 here is CASSLETSGIGEQYF.

The V gene is TRBV9, the J gene TRBJ2-2; the TCRdb D gene call, TRBD1, has no DNA to confirm it. Germline lookup yields CDR1 SGDLS and CDR2 YYNGEE. The CDR3 consists of 16 residues. Here the CDR3 reads CASSVGQGSRSGELFF.

The chain uses TRBV7-2 and TRBJ2-5; TCRdb's D call of TRBD2 is untestable without DNA. In germline, CDR1 is SGHTA, CDR2 FQGNSA. This CDR3 is 16 amino acids long. Here the CDR3 reads CASSLRAGTSQETQYF.

This chain uses TRBV3-1 with TRBJ2-2. This CDR3 has 13 residues. The germline V gene encodes CDR1 LGHDT and CDR2 YNNKEL (reference sequence). CDR3 protein: CASSHGDTGELFF. The whole variable domain, filled in from reference TRBV3-1 and TRBJ2-2, reads DTAVSQTPKYLVTQMGNDKSIKCEQNLGHDTMYWYKQDSKKFLKIMFSYNNKELIINETVPNRFSPKSPDKAHLNLHINSLELGDSAVYFCASSHGDTGELFFGEGSRLTVL.

This chain links TRBV9 with TRBJ1-1. CDR1 and CDR2 from the germline V gene are SGDLS and YYNGEE. This CDR3 comprises 14 residues. Here the CDR3 reads CASSVASTVTEAFF.

This sequence joins TRBV19 and TRBJ1-1; the TRBD1 assignment by TCRdb is unverifiable without DNA. There are 14 residues in the CDR3. CDR1 and CDR2 (germline): LNHDA, SQIVND (reference sequence). The CDR3 loop is CASRGQYMNTEAFF.

The chain uses TRBV5-6 and TRBJ1-5; TCRdb reports TRBD1, a call that lacks DNA to check it against. This CDR3 has 14 amino acids. Germline CDR1 SGHDT, CDR2 YYEEEE. CDR3 protein: CASSLQAGVLPQHF. Based on the CDR3 plus reference TRBV5-6 and TRBJ1-5, the full variable domain is DAGVTQSPTHLIKTRGQQVTLRCSPKSGHDTVSWYQQALGQGPQFIFQYYEEEERQRGNFPDRFSGHQFPNYSSELNVNALLLGDSALYLCASSLQAGVLPQHFGDGTRLSIL.

The J gene is TRBJ2-3, the V gene TRBV6-5; checking the TCRdb D call of TRBD1 is not possible without DNA. Germline V gene data show CDR1 as MNHEY and CDR2 as SVGAGI. The CDR3 has 18 residues. The CDR3 protein is CASSYSISGQGYTDTQYF.

The CDR3 reads CSAGEGPYEQYF. This rearrangement joins TRBV29-1 to TRBJ2-7; TCRdb's assignment of TRBD2 cannot be checked, as there is no DNA. Germline assignment: CDR1 SQVTM and CDR2 ANQGSEA. The CDR3 extends over 12 amino acids.

The chain is built from TRBV5-1 and TRBJ2-2; the TCRdb call, TRBD1, lacks DNA for checking. This CDR3 has 17 residues. The germline V gene has CDR1 SGHRS and CDR2 YFSETQ. The CDR3 is CASSLATRGGDTGELFF.

The J gene is TRBJ2-7, the V gene TRBV11-2; TCRdb calls TRBD1, which cannot be checked without DNA. This CDR3 contains 16 residues. CDR1 SGHAT and CDR2 FQNNGV come from the germline V gene. The CDR3: CASSLPGSALAYEQYF.

The chain is built from TRBV7-3 and TRBJ1-1; TCRdb calls TRBD1, which cannot be checked without DNA. Germline V CDR1 and CDR2: SGHTA, FQGTGA. The CDR3 is 13 amino acids. The CDR3 loop is CASSFGQGTEAFF.

This chain uses TRBV29-1 with TRBJ2-7; the D call from TCRdb, TRBD2, cannot be confirmed without DNA. Germline V gene lookup returns CDR1 SQVTM and CDR2 ANQGSEA. The CDR3 is 13 residues long. The CDR3 spells CSVEPASGRPQYF.

The chain uses TRBV30 and TRBJ2-1; absent DNA, TCRdb's TRBD2 call cannot be checked. The CDR3 spans 13 residues. Germline loops: CDR1 GTSNPN, CDR2 SVGIG (reference sequence). CDR3 protein: CAWGVSSGDKQFF. Variable domain in full (rest from reference TRBV30 and TRBJ2-1): SQTIHQWPATLVQPVGSPLSLECTVEGTSNPNLYWYRQAAGRGLQLLFYSVGIGQISSEVPQNLSASRPQDRQFILSSKKLLLSDSGFYLCAWGVSSGDKQFFGPGTRLTVL.

CDR3 protein: CASSSWTGANEKLFF. The gene calls are TRBV5-1 and TRBJ1-4; the TCRdb D gene call, TRBD1, has no DNA to confirm it. Germline CDR1 is SGHRS and CDR2 is YFSETQ. This CDR3 spans 15 amino acids.

The chain has TRBV10-3 and TRBJ2-3; TCRdb names TRBD2, which stays unverified in the absence of DNA. In germline, CDR1 is ENHRY, CDR2 SYGVKD. The CDR3 extends over 15 amino acids. CDR3 residues: CAIGFTPGRTDTQYF.

The rearrangement links TRBV4-1 to TRBJ2-6; absent DNA, TCRdb's TRBD1 call cannot be checked. The CDR3 is made up of 17 amino acids. Germline CDR1 MGHRA, CDR2 YSYEKL. Here the CDR3 reads CASSHGHRGIGANVLTF.

This chain links TRBV11-2 with TRBJ2-2; TCRdb outputs TRBD1, but without DNA this stays unchecked. Germline assignment: CDR1 SGHAT and CDR2 FQNNGV. The length of the CDR3 is 15 residues. CDR3 in amino acids: CASSQRQGGTGELFF.